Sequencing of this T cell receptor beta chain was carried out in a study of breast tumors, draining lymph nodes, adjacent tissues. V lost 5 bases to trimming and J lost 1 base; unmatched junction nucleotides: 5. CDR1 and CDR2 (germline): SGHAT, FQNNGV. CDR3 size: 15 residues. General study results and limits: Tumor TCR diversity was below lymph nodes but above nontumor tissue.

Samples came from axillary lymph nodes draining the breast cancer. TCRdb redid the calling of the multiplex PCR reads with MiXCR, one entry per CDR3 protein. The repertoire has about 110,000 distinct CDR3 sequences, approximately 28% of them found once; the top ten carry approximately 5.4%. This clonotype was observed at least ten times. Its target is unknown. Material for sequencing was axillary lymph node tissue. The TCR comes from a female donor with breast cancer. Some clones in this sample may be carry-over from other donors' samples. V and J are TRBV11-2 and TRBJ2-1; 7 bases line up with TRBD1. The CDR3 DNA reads TGTGCCAGCAGCCTAGGGGGCTCGTCCTACAATGAGCAGTTCTTC. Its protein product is CASSLGGSSYNEQFF.